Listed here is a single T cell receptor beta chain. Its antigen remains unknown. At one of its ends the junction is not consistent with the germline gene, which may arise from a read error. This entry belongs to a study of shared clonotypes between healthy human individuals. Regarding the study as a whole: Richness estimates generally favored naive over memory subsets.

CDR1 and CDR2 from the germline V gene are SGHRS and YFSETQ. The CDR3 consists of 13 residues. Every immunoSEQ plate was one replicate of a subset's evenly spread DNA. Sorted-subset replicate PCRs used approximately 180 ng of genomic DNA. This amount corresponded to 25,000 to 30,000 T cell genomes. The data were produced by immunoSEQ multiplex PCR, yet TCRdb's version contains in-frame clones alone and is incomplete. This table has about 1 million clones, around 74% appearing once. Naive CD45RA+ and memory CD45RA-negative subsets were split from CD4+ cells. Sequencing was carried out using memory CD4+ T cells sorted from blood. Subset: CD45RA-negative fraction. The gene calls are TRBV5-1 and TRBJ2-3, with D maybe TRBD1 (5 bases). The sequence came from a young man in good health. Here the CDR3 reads CASSLAREDPQYF. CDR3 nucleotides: TGCGCCAGCAGCTTGGCCAGGGAAGATCCGCAGTATTTT.